One sample yielded the 25 T cell receptor beta chains listed below, sequenced in a study of shared clonotypes between healthy human individuals. Only in-frame clones appear in the TCRdb table, and some are missing; sequencing was by immunoSEQ multiplex PCR. The repertoire includes roughly 720,000 clones, roughly 91% of them detected once, and around a third sits in the top ten. The sequencing sample was made of memory CD8+ T cells from PBMCs. The sample's subset: CD45RO+ cells pooled with CCR7-negative TemRA cells. These receptors were obtained from a young man in good health. Some clones in this sample may be carry-over from other donors' samples.

The J gene is TRBJ2-7, the V gene TRBV28, with D possibly TRBD2 on 6 matching bases. The V gene's germline CDR1 is MDHEN and CDR2 SYDVKM. V lost 2 bases to trimming and J lost 0 bases, with 11 bases between them. The CDR3 spans 15 residues. In DNA, the CDR3 is TGTGCCAGCAGTTTAAGGGGCGGGACCTCCTACGAGCAGTACTTC. It is translated as CASSLRGGTSYEQYF.

V usage is TRBV19 and J usage is TRBJ2-7; 8 bases line up with TRBD2. The CDR3 runs to 17 residues. Germline V gives CDR1 LNHDA, CDR2 SQIVND (reference sequence). After removal of 5 bases from V and 1 base from J, the junction contained 13 bases not matched to a gene. The CDR3, as DNA: TGTGCCAGTAGTCCCGGGACTAGGGGGGTTTGGTCCTACGAGCAGTACTTC. Translation: CASSPGTRGVWSYEQYF. The variable domain in full, with the rest retrieved from reference TRBV19 and TRBJ2-7, is DGGITQSPKYLFRKEGQNVTLSCEQNLNHDAMYWYRQDPGQGLRLIYYSQIVNDFQKGDIAEGYSVSREKKESFPLTVTSAQKNPTAFYLCASSPGTRGVWSYEQYFGPGTRLTVT.

The chain combines TRBV27 with TRBJ2-6; either TRBD1 or TRBD2 may supply D (5 bases each). V was cut by 2 bases and J by 5 bases, with 22 bases left in between. The CDR3 has 19 amino acids. From germline, CDR1 is MNHEY and CDR2 SMNVEV (reference sequence). CDR3: CASSLGGRGPESRANVLTF. DNA of the CDR3: TGTGCCAGCAGTTTAGGGGGAAGGGGCCCCGAATCTAGGGCCAACGTCCTGACTTTC.

J is TRBJ1-1 and V is TRBV4-3; D unclear. The CDR3 loop spans 17 amino acids. Germline V gives CDR1 LGHNA, CDR2 YSLEER. Trimming took off 0 bases at V and 0 bases at J, with 14 bases between the two ends. The CDR3 here is CASSQDRVGFMNTEAFF. CDR3 DNA: TGCGCCAGCAGCCAAGATCGGGTAGGGTTTATGAACACTGAAGCTTTCTTT.

The chain combines TRBV27 with TRBJ2-7; TRBD2 matches at 10 bases. J gave up 6 bases and V 4 bases, and 6 bases lay outside the gene matches. Germline values: CDR1 MNHEY, CDR2 SMNVEV (reference sequence). The CDR3 loop spans 14 amino acids. The CDR3 DNA reads as TGTGCCAGCAGTTATCACGGGACTAGCGCCGAGCAGTACTTC. Its translation is CASSYHGTSAEQYF.

J is TRBJ2-1 and V is TRBV4-2; 12 bases are a match to TRBD1. The V gene end was trimmed by 3 bases and the J gene end by 9 bases; junction bases not matched to a gene: 6. Per the germline V gene, CDR1 is LGHNA and CDR2 is YNFKEQ. The CDR3 length is 15 residues. CDR3 residues: CASSHTGTGGLEQFF. CDR3 coding DNA: TGTGCCAGCAGCCATACAGGGACAGGGGGCCTTGAGCAGTTCTTC.

The chain has TRBV28 and TRBJ2-7, with 8 bases aligning to TRBD2. The CDR3 length is 16 residues. Germline-derived CDR1 and CDR2 are MDHEN and SYDVKM. V lost 2 bases to trimming and J lost 2 bases; unmatched junction nucleotides: 8. CDR3 nucleotides: TGTGCCAGCAGTTTACTCGCTAGCGGGTCAGCCTACGAGCAGTACTTC. Translated, it gives CASSLLASGSAYEQYF.

The chain carries TRBV7-9 and TRBJ1-4, with TRBD1 matching over 7 bases. V shed 5 bases and J 5 bases; nucleotides not matched to a gene: 14. This CDR3 comprises 17 residues. CDR1 is SEHNR, CDR2 FQNEAQ, per germline (reference sequence). In DNA form, the CDR3 reads TGTGCCAGCAGCCCCCTAGGCCCGACAGGGCTAAATGAAAAACTGTTTTTT. Residues: CASSPLGPTGLNEKLFF.

The rearrangement uses TRBV2 and TRBJ1-6; 7 bases line up with TRBD1. V trimming: 6 bases; J trimming: 8 bases; junction bases outside the gene matches: 13. CDR3 length: 16 amino acids. The germline gives CDR1 SNHLY, CDR2 FYNNEI. The CDR3 nucleotides are TGTGCCAGCAGCATCTATGGACAGGAGAGACATTCACCCCTCCACTTT. Translation: CASSIYGQERHSPLHF. Based on the CDR3 plus reference TRBV2 and TRBJ1-6, the full variable domain is EPEVTQTPSHQVTQMGQEVILRCVPISNHLYFYWYRQILGQKVEFLVSFYNNEISEKSEIFDDQFSVERPDGSNFTLKIRSTKLEDSAMYFCASSIYGQERHSPLHFGNGTRLTVT.

This sequence joins TRBV7-8 and TRBJ2-3, with 14 bases identical to TRBD2. Losses at the gene ends were 6 bases for V and 4 bases for J; bases not matched to a gene: 3. CDR3 length: 15 residues. The germline V gene has CDR1 SGHVS and CDR2 FQNEAQ. In nucleotides, the CDR3 is TGTGCCAGCAGGTCGGGACTAGCGGGGGCAGATACGCAGTATTTT. It is translated as CASRSGLAGADTQYF.

This chain connects TRBV27 to TRBJ1-1, with a weak D call TRBD1 (5 bases). Trimming pared 8 bases from V and 11 bases from J, leaving 24 bases between. This CDR3 is built from 14 residues. Germline lookup yields CDR1 MNHEY and CDR2 SMNVEV (reference sequence). The CDR3 coding sequence is TGTGCCAGCTTTACGGGCCTTTACAGGTCTGGGGCTTTCTTT. Translating it yields CASFTGLYRSGAFF.

The chain links TRBV15 to TRBJ1-3, with D possibly TRBD1 on 6 matching bases. This CDR3 contains 15 residues. V was trimmed by 5 bases and J by 2 bases, leaving 13 bases between them. CDR1 and CDR2 from the germline V gene are LNHNV and YYDKDF (reference sequence). The CDR3 DNA sequence: TGTGCCACCAGCGAAACGCGGACAGCTGGAAACACCATATATTTT. Translated, it gives CATSETRTAGNTIYF.

Comments on this clone: An end of the junction does not agree with germline; a read error may underlie this. This chain uses TRBV6-1 with TRBJ2-7, with 7 bases matching TRBD2. The CDR3 consists of 16 residues. The germline V gene has CDR1 MNHNS and CDR2 SASEGT. The CDR3 is CASSEGSGGPSYEQYF. CDR3 bases: TGTGCCAGCAGCGAAGGTTCGGGAGGCCCCTCCTACGAGCAGTACTTC.

Only a few counts were recorded for this clone. CDR3 DNA: TGTGCCAGCAGCCTTCCGGGACAGGGAGCTACCTACGAGCAGTACTTC. Translation gives CASSLPGQGATYEQYF. The chain joins TRBV7-9 to TRBJ2-7; TRBD1 aligns across 9 bases. In germline, CDR1 is SEHNR, CDR2 FQNEAQ (reference sequence). Trimming removed 5 bases from V and 2 bases from J; junction bases left unmatched: 10. CDR3 length equals 16 residues.

V usage is TRBV2 and J usage is TRBJ1-2; 9 positions agree with TRBD1. V lost 2 bases, J lost 2 bases, and 12 bases stayed unmatched. The V gene's germline CDR1 is SNHLY and CDR2 FYNNEI. The length of the CDR3 is 18 residues. The DNA of the CDR3 is TGTGCCAGCAGTGAATCCATCTCAAACAGGGGGCAGAACTATGGCTACACCTTC. Its translation: CASSESISNRGQNYGYTF.

The V call is TRBV27, the J call TRBJ1-5; D gene ambiguous. Germline V gives CDR1 MNHEY, CDR2 SMNVEV (reference sequence). V lost 2 bases, J lost 0 bases, and 11 bases lay in between. This CDR3 is 16 amino acids long. The CDR3, as DNA: TGTGCCAGCAGTTTAATGGGTGGTTATAGCAATCAGCCCCAGCATTTT. Residues: CASSLMGGYSNQPQHF.

Notes on this clone: In the same sample, other DNA sequences code for this CDR3. The V call is TRBV7-3, the J call TRBJ2-1, with 7 bases that match TRBD2. Unmatched junction bases numbered 4, after V lost 2 bases and J lost 0 bases. The V gene's germline CDR1 is SGHTA and CDR2 FQGTGA. This CDR3 spans 16 amino acids. The CDR3 reads CASSLRGGSSYNEQFF. The CDR3 nucleotides read TGTGCCAGCAGCTTACGGGGCGGGAGCTCCTACAATGAGCAGTTCTTC. Variable domain in full (rest from reference TRBV7-3 and TRBJ2-1): GAGVSQTPSNKVTEKGKYVELRCDPISGHTALYWYRQSLGQGPEFLIYFQGTGAADDSGLPNDRFFAVRPEGSVSTLKIQRTERGDSAVYLCASSLRGGSSYNEQFFGPGTRLTVL.

This chain uses TRBV7-9 with TRBJ2-3; D is unresolved. V lost 2 bases to trimming and J lost 2 bases, with 2 bases between them. The CDR3 has 12 residues. The V gene's germline CDR1 is SEHNR and CDR2 FQNEAQ (reference sequence). The chain's CDR3 is CASSLITDTQYF. The CDR3 DNA is TGTGCCAGCAGCTTAATCACAGATACGCAGTATTTT.

In this sample, this clone turned up once. The chain carries TRBV28 and TRBJ1-2; TRBD1 agrees at 7 bases. The CDR3 is 16 amino acids. V shed 3 bases and J 6 bases; nucleotides not matched to a gene: 13. CDR1 MDHEN and CDR2 SYDVKM come from the germline V gene. CDR3 nucleotides: TGTGCCAGCAGTTTCGAGGTTGGGACAGCGGAAGATGGCTACACCTTC. This encodes CASSFEVGTAEDGYTF.

The J gene is TRBJ1-1, the V gene TRBV5-1; D call uncertain. Per germline, CDR1 SGHRS and CDR2 YFSETQ. The CDR3 has 13 residues. Trimming removed 0 bases at V and 7 bases at J, with 10 bases between. CDR3 protein: CASSLAGQYEAFF. The CDR3 DNA sequence: TGCGCCAGCAGCTTGGCTGGGCAGTATGAAGCTTTCTTT.

The chain couples TRBV4-1 to TRBJ1-4; D might be TRBD1 (5 bases). The CDR3 runs to 16 residues. Trimming left V 0 bases short and J 7 bases short, with 15 bases between. The V gene's germline CDR1 is MGHRA and CDR2 YSYEKL. This CDR3 is CASSQEEGVGTEKLFF. DNA of the CDR3: TGCGCCAGCAGCCAAGAAGAGGGTGTAGGGACTGAAAAACTGTTTTTT.

The chain combines TRBV14 with TRBJ2-7; maybe TRBD2 (5 bases). Germline loops: CDR1 SGHDN, CDR2 FVKESK. The CDR3 has 15 amino acids. V gave up 1 base and J gave up 3 bases, with 13 bases separating them. The CDR3 region is CASSQVAVRDYEQYF. The CDR3 nucleotides are TGTGCCAGCAGCCAAGTCGCGGTTCGGGACTACGAGCAGTACTTC.

The V gene is TRBV28, the J gene TRBJ1-2; D call uncertain. In germline, CDR1 is MDHEN, CDR2 SYDVKM. The CDR3 runs 15 residues. V lost 3 bases and J lost 0, with 11 bases in between. For the CDR3, the DNA is TGTGCCAGCAGTTTCCCGGTTGGGGCTAACTATGGCTACACCTTC. It translates to CASSFPVGANYGYTF.

V and J are TRBV30 and TRBJ1-6, with no clear D. Per germline, CDR1 GTSNPN and CDR2 SVGIG (reference sequence). Between the trimmed V and J ends, which lost 5 bases and 9 bases, there was a span of 17 bases. The CDR3 is 14 residues long. The CDR3 reads CAWGEAGLGSPLHF. DNA for the CDR3: TGTGCCTGGGGGGAAGCGGGGTTAGGTTCACCCCTCCACTTT.

This chain connects TRBV7-9 to TRBJ1-4; TRBD1 matches at 9 bases. Germline values: CDR1 SEHNR, CDR2 FQNEAQ (reference sequence). J lost 8 bases, V lost 4 bases, and 5 bases had no gene match. The CDR3 has 14 amino acids. In DNA form, the CDR3 reads TGTGCCAGCAGCTGGGGACAGGGCCGCGAAAAACTGTTTTTT. Amino acids: CASSWGQGREKLFF.